The source of this T cell receptor beta chain is a study of OX40 agonist ivuxolimab in advanced cancers. Study information: Dose-escalation patients had hepatocellular carcinoma, melanoma, renal cell or head and neck cancer. Study-level findings and limits: Those patients achieving a partial response at 0.1-3.0 mg/kg showed among the lowest clonal expansion.

Blood specimens came from baseline, cycle 4 day 1, and cycle 7 day 1. The data were produced by immunoSEQ multiplex PCR, yet TCRdb's version contains in-frame clones alone and is incomplete. The table lists fewer than 35,000 clones, roughly 79% of them singletons. Turning to this clone: The target antigen is unknown.

V was pared by 2 bases and J by 3 bases, with 3 bases between. The CDR3 is made up of 11 amino acids. Germline values: CDR1 GTSNPN, CDR2 SVGIG (reference sequence). The clonotype originates from an adult with an advanced solid tumor such as melanoma, head and neck, liver or kidney cancer. Sequenced here: CD4+ or CD8+ T cells sorted from blood, sampled in a trial of the OX40 agonist ivuxolimab. The J gene is TRBJ2-3, the V gene TRBV30; D gene ambiguous. This chain's CDR3 is CAWSRTDTQYF. For the CDR3, the DNA is TGTGCCTGGAGTAGGACAGATACGCAGTATTTT.